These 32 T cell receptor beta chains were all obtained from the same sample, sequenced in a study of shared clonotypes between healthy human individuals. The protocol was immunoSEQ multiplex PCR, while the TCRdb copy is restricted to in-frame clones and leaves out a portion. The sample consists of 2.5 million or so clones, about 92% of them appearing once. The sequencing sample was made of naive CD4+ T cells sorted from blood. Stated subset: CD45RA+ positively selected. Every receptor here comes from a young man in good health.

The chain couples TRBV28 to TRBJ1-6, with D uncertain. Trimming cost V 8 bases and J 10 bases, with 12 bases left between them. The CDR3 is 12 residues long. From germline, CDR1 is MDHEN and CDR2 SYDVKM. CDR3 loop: CASGRGRSPLHF. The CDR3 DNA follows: TGTGCCAGCGGACGGGGTAGGTCACCCCTCCACTTT.

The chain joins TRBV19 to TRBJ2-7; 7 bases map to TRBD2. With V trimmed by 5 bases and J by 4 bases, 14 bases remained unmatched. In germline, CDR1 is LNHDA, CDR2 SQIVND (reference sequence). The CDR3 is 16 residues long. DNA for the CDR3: TGTGCCAGTAGTCCTGGGGAGGGAGATGCCTCGTACGAGCAGTACTTC. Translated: CASSPGEGDASYEQYF. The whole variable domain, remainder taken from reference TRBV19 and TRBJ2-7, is DGGITQSPKYLFRKEGQNVTLSCEQNLNHDAMYWYRQDPGQGLRLIYYSQIVNDFQKGDIAEGYSVSREKKESFPLTVTSAQKNPTAFYLCASSPGEGDASYEQYFGPGTRLTVT.

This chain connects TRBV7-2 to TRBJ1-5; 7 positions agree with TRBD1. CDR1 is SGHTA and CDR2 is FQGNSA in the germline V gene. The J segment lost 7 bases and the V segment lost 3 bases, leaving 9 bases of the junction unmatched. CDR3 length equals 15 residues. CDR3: CASSLTQGVGQPQHF. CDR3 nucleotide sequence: TGTGCCAGCAGCTTGACGCAGGGGGTCGGACAGCCCCAGCATTTT.

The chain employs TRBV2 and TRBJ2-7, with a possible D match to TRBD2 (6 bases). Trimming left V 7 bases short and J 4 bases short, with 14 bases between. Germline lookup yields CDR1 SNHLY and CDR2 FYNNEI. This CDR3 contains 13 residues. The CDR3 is CASTGLIGYEQYF. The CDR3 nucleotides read TGTGCCAGCACCGGACTAATCGGGTACGAGCAGTACTTC.

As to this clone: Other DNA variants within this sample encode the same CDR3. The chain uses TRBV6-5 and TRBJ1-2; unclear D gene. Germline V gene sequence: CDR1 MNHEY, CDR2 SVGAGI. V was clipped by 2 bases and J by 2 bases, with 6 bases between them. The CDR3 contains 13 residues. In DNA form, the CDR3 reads TGTGCCAGCAGTTACCCGGGCAACTATGGCTACACCTTC. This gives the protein CASSYPGNYGYTF.

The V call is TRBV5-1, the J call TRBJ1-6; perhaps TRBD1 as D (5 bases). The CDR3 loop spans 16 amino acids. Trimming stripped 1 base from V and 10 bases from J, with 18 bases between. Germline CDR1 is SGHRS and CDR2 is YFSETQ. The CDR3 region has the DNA TGCGCCAGCAGCTTGTCTTGGGGGATGTGGGAATCACCCCTCCACTTT. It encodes CASSLSWGMWESPLHF.

CDR3 loop: CASSERTANSPLHF. CDR3 nucleotides: TGTGCCAGCAGTGAACGGACAGCTAATTCACCCCTCCACTTT. The chain combines TRBV2 with TRBJ1-6; tentatively, D is TRBD1 (6 bases). This CDR3 region has 14 residues. V was shortened by 2 bases and J by 6 bases, with 8 bases between the two germline ends. Germline CDR1 reads SNHLY; CDR2 reads FYNNEI.

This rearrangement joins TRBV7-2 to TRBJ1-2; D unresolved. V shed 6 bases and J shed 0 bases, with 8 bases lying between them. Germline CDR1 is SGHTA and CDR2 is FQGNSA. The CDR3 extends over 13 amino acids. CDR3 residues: CASRITANYGYTF. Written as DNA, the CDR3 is TGTGCCAGCAGGATAACAGCTAACTATGGCTACACCTTC.

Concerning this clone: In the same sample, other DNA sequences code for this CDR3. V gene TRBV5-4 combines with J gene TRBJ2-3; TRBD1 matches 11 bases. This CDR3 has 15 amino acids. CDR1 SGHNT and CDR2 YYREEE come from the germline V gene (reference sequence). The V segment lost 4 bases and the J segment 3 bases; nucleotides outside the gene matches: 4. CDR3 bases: TGTGCCAGCAGCCTTGGGACAGGGGGAACAGATACGCAGTATTTT. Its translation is CASSLGTGGTDTQYF. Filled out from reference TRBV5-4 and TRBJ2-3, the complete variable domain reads ETGVTQSPTHLIKTRGQQVTLRCSSQSGHNTVSWYQQALGQGPQFIFQYYREEENGRGNFPPRFSGLQFPNYSSELNVNALELDDSALYLCASSLGTGGTDTQYFGPGTRLTVL.

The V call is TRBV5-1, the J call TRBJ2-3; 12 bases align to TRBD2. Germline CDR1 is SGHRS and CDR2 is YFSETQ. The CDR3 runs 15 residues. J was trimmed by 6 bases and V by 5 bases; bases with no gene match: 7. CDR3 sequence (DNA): TGCGCCAGCAGTGGACTAGCGGGGTACACGGATACGCAGTATTTT. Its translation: CASSGLAGYTDTQYF.

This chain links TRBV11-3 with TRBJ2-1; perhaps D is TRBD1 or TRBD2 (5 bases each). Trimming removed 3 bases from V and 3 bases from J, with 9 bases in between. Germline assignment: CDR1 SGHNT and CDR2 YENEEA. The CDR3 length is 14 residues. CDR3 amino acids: CASSLRGDYNEQFF. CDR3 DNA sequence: TGTGCCAGCAGCTTGAGGGGAGACTACAATGAGCAGTTCTTC.

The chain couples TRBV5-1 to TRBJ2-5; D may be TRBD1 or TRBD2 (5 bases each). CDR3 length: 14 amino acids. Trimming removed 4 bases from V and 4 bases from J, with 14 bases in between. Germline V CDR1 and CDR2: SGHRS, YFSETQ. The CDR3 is CASSLGTVGETQYF. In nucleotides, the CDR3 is TGCGCCAGCAGCCTCGGGACGGTCGGAGAGACCCAGTACTTC.

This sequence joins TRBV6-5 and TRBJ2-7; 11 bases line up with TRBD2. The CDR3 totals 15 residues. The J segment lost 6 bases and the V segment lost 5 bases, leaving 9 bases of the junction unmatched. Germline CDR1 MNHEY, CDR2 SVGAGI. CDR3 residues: CASSRTSGSGSEQYF. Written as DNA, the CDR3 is TGTGCCAGCAGTCGGACTAGCGGGTCGGGCTCCGAGCAGTACTTC.

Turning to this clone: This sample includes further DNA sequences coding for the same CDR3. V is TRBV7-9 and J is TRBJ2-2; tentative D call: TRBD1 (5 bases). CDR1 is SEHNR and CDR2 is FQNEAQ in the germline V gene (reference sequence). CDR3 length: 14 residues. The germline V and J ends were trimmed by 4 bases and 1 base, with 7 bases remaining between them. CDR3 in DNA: TGTGCCAGCAGCTCAGGGCAGAACACCGGGGAGCTGTTTTTT. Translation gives CASSSGQNTGELFF.

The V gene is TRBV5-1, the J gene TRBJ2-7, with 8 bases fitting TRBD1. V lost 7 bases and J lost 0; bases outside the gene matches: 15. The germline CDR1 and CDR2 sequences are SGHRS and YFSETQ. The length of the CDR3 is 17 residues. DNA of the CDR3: TGCGCCAGCGCCCCAGGGGGCGGAATTTTTGGCTCCTACGAGCAGTACTTC. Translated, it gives CASAPGGGIFGSYEQYF.

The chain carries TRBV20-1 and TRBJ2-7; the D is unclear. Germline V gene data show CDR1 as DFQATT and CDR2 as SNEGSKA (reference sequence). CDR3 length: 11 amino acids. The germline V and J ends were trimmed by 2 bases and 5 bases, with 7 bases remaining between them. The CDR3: CSARYGNEQYF. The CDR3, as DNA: TGCAGTGCTAGATATGGAAACGAGCAGTACTTC.

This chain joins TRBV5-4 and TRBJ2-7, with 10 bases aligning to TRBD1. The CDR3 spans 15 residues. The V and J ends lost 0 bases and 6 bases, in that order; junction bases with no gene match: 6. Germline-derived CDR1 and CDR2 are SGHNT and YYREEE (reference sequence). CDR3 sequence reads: CASSLGGTGVIEQYF. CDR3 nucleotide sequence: TGTGCCAGCAGCTTGGGGGGGACAGGGGTGATCGAGCAGTACTTC. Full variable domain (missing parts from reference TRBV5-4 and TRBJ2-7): ETGVTQSPTHLIKTRGQQVTLRCSSQSGHNTVSWYQQALGQGPQFIFQYYREEENGRGNFPPRFSGLQFPNYSSELNVNALELDDSALYLCASSLGGTGVIEQYFGPGTRLTVT.

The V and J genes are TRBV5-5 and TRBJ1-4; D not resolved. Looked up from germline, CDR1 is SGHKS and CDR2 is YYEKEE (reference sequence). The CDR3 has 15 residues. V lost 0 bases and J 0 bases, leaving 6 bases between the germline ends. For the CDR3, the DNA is TGTGCCAGCAGCTTGGTAGCCACAACTAATGAAAAACTGTTTTTT. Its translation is CASSLVATTNEKLFF. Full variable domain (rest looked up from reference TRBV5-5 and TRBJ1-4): DAGVTQSPTHLIKTRGQQVTLRCSPISGHKSVSWYQQVLGQGPQFIFQYYEKEERGRGNFPDRFSARQFPNYSSELNVNALLLGDSALYLCASSLVATTNEKLFFGSGTQLSVL.

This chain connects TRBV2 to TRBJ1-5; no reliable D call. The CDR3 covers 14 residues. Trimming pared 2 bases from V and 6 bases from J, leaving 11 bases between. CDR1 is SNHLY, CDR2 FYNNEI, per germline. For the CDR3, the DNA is TGTGCCAGCAGTGAAATCGAGGGAGGTCAGCCCCAGCATTTT. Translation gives CASSEIEGGQPQHF.

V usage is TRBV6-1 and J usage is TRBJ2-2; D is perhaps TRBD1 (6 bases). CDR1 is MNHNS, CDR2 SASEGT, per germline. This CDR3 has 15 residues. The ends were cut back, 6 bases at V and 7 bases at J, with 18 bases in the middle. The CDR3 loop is CASSVGGTIYGELFF. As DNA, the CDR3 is TGTGCCAGCAGCGTAGGGGGTACTATTTACGGGGAGCTGTTTTTT.

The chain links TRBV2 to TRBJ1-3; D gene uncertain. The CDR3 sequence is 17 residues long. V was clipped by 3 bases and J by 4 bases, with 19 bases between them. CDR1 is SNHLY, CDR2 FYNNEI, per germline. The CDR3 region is CASSDFEGYSSGNTIYF. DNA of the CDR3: TGTGCCAGCAGTGATTTTGAGGGATACTCGAGCGGAAACACCATATATTTT.

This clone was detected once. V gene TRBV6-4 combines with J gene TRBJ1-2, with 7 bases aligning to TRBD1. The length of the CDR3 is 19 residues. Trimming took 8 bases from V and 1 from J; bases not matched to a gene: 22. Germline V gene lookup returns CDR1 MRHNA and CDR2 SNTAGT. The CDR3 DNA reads TGTGCCAGCCCAACCCCCTTTTCCGGGACAGAATTCTATAACTATGGCTACACCTTC. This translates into CASPTPFSGTEFYNYGYTF.

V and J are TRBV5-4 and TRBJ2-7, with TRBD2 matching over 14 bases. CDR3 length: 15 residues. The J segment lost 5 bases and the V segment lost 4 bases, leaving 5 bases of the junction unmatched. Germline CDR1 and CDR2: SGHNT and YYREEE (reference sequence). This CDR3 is CASSGGTSGSHEQYF. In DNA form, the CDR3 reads TGTGCCAGCAGCGGAGGGACTAGCGGGAGTCACGAGCAGTACTTC.

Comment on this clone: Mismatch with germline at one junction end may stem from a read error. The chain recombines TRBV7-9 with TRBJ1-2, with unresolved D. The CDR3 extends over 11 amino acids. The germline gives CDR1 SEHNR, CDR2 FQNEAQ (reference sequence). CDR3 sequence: CASSLGTVGDF. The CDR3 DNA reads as TGTGCCAGCAGCTTAGGGACCGTAGGCGACTTC.

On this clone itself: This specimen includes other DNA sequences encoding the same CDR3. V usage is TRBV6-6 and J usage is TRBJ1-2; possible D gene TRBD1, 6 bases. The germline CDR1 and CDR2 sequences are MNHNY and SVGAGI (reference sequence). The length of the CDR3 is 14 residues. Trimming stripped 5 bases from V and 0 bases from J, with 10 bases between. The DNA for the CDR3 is TGTGCCAGCAGTAGGGGGGAAGCTAACTATGGCTACACCTTC. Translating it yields CASSRGEANYGYTF.

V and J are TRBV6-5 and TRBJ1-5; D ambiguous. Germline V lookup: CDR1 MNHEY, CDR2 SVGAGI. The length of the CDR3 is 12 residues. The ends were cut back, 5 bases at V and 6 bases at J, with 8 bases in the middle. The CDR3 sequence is CASSALPQPQHF. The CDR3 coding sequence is TGTGCCAGCAGTGCTCTCCCTCAGCCCCAGCATTTT.

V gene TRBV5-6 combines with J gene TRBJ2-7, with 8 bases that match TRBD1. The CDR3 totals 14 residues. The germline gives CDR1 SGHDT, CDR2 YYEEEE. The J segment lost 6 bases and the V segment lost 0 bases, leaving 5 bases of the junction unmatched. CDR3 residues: CASSLGRGRREQYF. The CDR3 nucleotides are TGTGCCAGCAGCTTGGGCAGGGGGCGTCGCGAGCAGTACTTC.

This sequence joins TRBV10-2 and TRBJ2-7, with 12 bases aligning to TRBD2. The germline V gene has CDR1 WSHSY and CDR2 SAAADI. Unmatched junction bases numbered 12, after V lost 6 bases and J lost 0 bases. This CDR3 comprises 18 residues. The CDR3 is CASRRTSGIVKDSYEQYF. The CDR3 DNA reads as TGCGCCAGCAGAAGGACTAGCGGGATAGTAAAGGACTCCTACGAGCAGTACTTC.

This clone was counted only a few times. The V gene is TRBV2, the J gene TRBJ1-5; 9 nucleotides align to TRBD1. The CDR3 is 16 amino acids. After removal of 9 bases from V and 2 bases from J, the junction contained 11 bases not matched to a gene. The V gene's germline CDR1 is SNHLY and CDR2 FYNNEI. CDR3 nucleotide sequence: TGTGCCAGTAAAACGGGACAGGGAGGTGGCAATCAGCCCCAGCATTTT. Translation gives CASKTGQGGGNQPQHF.

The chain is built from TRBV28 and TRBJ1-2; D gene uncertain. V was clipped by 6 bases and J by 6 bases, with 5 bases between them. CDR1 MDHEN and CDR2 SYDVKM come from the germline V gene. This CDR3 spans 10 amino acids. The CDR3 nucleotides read TGTGCCAGCAGCTACGATGGCTACACCTTC. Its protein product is CASSYDGYTF.

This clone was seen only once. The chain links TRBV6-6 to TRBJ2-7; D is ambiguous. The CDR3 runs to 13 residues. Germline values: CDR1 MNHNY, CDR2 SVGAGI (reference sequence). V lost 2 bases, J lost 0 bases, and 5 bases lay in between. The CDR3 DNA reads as TGTGCCAGCAGTTACCCCGGCTCCTACGAGCAGTACTTC. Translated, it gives CASSYPGSYEQYF.

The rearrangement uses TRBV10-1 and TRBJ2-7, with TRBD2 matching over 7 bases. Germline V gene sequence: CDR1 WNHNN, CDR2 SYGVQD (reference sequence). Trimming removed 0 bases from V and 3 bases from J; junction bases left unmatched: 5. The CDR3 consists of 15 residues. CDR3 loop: CASSESRGGYYEQYF. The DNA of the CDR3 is TGCGCCAGCAGTGAGTCCCGGGGAGGGTACTACGAGCAGTACTTC.